This passage covers 27 T cell receptor beta chains from one sample sequenced in a study of shared clonotypes between healthy human individuals. Sequencing used immunoSEQ multiplex PCR; TCRdb keeps in-frame clones, though not all of them. The sample has under 1,100,000 clones, approximately 80% seen once. Specimen: memory CD4+ T cells from PBMCs. Subset noted: CD45RA-negative fraction. These receptors were taken from a man younger than 35 in good health. Some clones in this sample may be carry-over from other donors' samples.

To note about this clone: At the DNA level, this CDR3 is encoded by other sequences in the same sample as well. The chain carries TRBV20-1 and TRBJ2-7; tentatively, D is TRBD1 (5 bases). Per germline, CDR1 DFQATT and CDR2 SNEGSKA (reference sequence). Trimming removed 3 bases from V and 2 bases from J, with 5 bases in between. This CDR3 region has 11 residues. CDR3 amino acids: CSARTAYEQYF. CDR3 bases: TGCAGTGCTAGGACAGCCTACGAGCAGTACTTC.

A remark on this clone: Other DNA sequences in the sample encode the same CDR3. DNA for the CDR3: TGCGCCAGCAACGGAGGCATGAACACTGAAGCTTTCTTT. Residues: CASNGGMNTEAFF. The chain couples TRBV5-1 to TRBJ1-1; the D is unclear. With 6 bases removed from V and 0 bases from J, the gap between germline ends came to 9 bases. Germline CDR1 reads SGHRS; CDR2 reads YFSETQ. CDR3 length: 13 residues.

This chain connects TRBV5-1 to TRBJ2-3, with 7 bases matching TRBD2. Germline V lookup: CDR1 SGHRS, CDR2 YFSETQ. V lost 0 bases, J lost 5 bases, and 6 bases stayed unmatched. This CDR3 has 15 residues. CDR3 sequence: CASSLALAVGDTQYF. Here the CDR3 DNA reads TGCGCCAGCAGCTTGGCTCTAGCGGTGGGAGATACGCAGTATTTT. Based on the CDR3 plus reference TRBV5-1 and TRBJ2-3, the full variable domain is KAGVTQTPRYLIKTRGQQVTLSCSPISGHRSVSWYQQTPGQGLQFLFEYFSETQRNKGNFPGRFSGRQFSNSRSEMNVSTLELGDSALYLCASSLALAVGDTQYFGPGTRLTVL.

V usage is TRBV6-1 and J usage is TRBJ2-7; TRBD1 matches at 11 bases. V trimming: 1 base; J trimming: 2 bases; junction bases outside the gene matches: 1. From germline, CDR1 is MNHNS and CDR2 SASEGT. This CDR3 comprises 15 residues. In DNA form, the CDR3 reads TGTGCCAGCAGTGAAGTGGGACAGGGGGCCTACGAGCAGTACTTC. It is translated as CASSEVGQGAYEQYF.

This sequence joins TRBV27 and TRBJ2-7; possibly TRBD1 for D (5 bases). V shed 6 bases and J shed 0 bases, with 15 bases lying between them. This CDR3 is 15 amino acids long. From germline, CDR1 is MNHEY and CDR2 SMNVEV (reference sequence). CDR3: CASSHGRVFSYEQYF. CDR3 DNA: TGTGCCAGCAGCCACGGCAGGGTTTTCTCCTACGAGCAGTACTTC.

The chain recombines TRBV28 with TRBJ2-7; D not resolved. The CDR3 covers 13 residues. The V end was cut by 6 bases, the J end by 0 bases, with 9 bases between. Germline CDR1 reads MDHEN; CDR2 reads SYDVKM. The DNA for the CDR3 is TGTGCCAGCAGCCGGGTTAGCTCCTACGAGCAGTACTTC. Protein: CASSRVSSYEQYF. Filled out from reference TRBV28 and TRBJ2-7, the complete variable domain reads DVKVTQSSRYLVKRTGEKVFLECVQDMDHENMFWYRQDPGLGLRLIYFSYDVKMKEKGDIPEGYSVSREKKERFSLILESASTNQTSMYLCASSRVSSYEQYFGPGTRLTVT.

The chain has TRBV30 and TRBJ2-7; 9 nucleotides agree with TRBD1. This CDR3 has 13 amino acids. In germline, CDR1 is GTSNPN, CDR2 SVGIG (reference sequence). Trimming cost V 5 bases and J 0 bases; bases outside gene matches: 2. CDR3 sequence (DNA): TGTGCCTGGGACAGGGGGAGCTCCTACGAGCAGTACTTC. Translation: CAWDRGSSYEQYF. Full variable domain (outside the CDR3, taken from reference TRBV30 and TRBJ2-7): SQTIHQWPATLVQPVGSPLSLECTVEGTSNPNLYWYRQAAGRGLQLLFYSVGIGQISSEVPQNLSASRPQDRQFILSSKKLLLSDSGFYLCAWDRGSSYEQYFGPGTRLTVT.

This clone was seen just once. A much more abundant neighbour one base away suggests this may be a read error. Other DNA sequences in this specimen translate into the identical CDR3. The V gene is TRBV4-1, the J gene TRBJ2-5; D call uncertain. The CDR3 is made up of 13 amino acids. Germline V gene lookup returns CDR1 MGHRA and CDR2 YSYEKL. V was trimmed by 1 base and J by 5 bases, leaving 8 bases between them. This chain's CDR3 is CASSQVPRETQYF. DNA of the CDR3: TGCGCCAGCAGCCAAGTTCCGCGGGAGACCCAGTACTTC.

The V call is TRBV5-1, the J call TRBJ2-2; a possible D gene is TRBD1 (6 bases). V lost 5 bases and J 0 bases, leaving 11 bases between the germline ends. This CDR3 is 15 amino acids long. CDR1 is SGHRS and CDR2 is YFSETQ in the germline V gene. The DNA for the CDR3 is TGCGCCAGCAGGGTGGACAGATCGAACACCGGGGAGCTGTTTTTT. Translated, it gives CASRVDRSNTGELFF.

The gene calls are TRBV28 and TRBJ1-2; D remains ambiguous. Germline lookup yields CDR1 MDHEN and CDR2 SYDVKM. The CDR3 totals 13 residues. V was cut by 6 bases and J by 7 bases, with 15 bases left in between. The CDR3 here is CASSPSTSRGYTF. DNA for the CDR3: TGTGCCAGCAGCCCTTCCACATCCCGTGGCTACACCTTC.

This sequence joins TRBV9 and TRBJ2-2; D is possibly TRBD2 (5 bases). Germline CDR1 is SGDLS and CDR2 is YYNGEE. V lost 4 bases, J lost 3 bases, and 16 bases lay in between. The CDR3 is 16 residues long. CDR3 residues: CASSPSGPGDTGELFF. The CDR3 DNA reads as TGTGCCAGCAGCCCCTCTGGGCCCGGGGACACCGGGGAGCTGTTTTTT.

The CDR3 DNA reads TGTGCCAGCAGTTTACCGCCGTCGGGCGAAAAACTGTTTTTT. Translated, it gives CASSLPPSGEKLFF. This rearrangement joins TRBV28 to TRBJ1-4; the D is unclear. The ends were cut back, 2 bases at V and 8 bases at J, with 12 bases in the middle. The CDR3 is 14 amino acids. The germline gives CDR1 MDHEN, CDR2 SYDVKM.

The gene calls are TRBV7-8 and TRBJ2-7; D perhaps matches TRBD1 (5 bases). Germline V CDR1 and CDR2: SGHVS, FQNEAQ. The CDR3 covers 18 residues. V was trimmed by 1 base and J by 9 bases, leaving 28 bases between them. In DNA form, the CDR3 reads TGTGCCAGCAGCTTAGGTTTCGACAGACCTAATTCACGGCTGGGGCAGTACTTC. Translating gives CASSLGFDRPNSRLGQYF.

The chain carries TRBV7-2 and TRBJ2-1; D is possibly TRBD1 (6 bases). The CDR3 consists of 13 residues. CDR1 and CDR2 from the germline V gene are SGHTA and FQGNSA. V was cut by 7 bases and J by 6 bases, with 13 bases left in between. The CDR3 loop reads CASNSDSFNEQFF. DNA of the CDR3: TGTGCCAGCAACTCGGACAGCTTCAATGAGCAGTTCTTC.

About this clone: Other DNA sequences in the same sample also yield this CDR3. The J gene is TRBJ1-2, the V gene TRBV7-8; 8 bases are shared with TRBD1. CDR1 SGHVS and CDR2 FQNEAQ come from the germline V gene. The CDR3 length is 13 residues. V lost 5 bases to trimming and J lost 4 bases; unmatched junction nucleotides: 3. CDR3 residues: CASSPDRGYGYTF. The DNA for the CDR3 is TGTGCCAGCAGCCCCGACAGGGGCTATGGCTACACCTTC.

This clone was observed a single time. This rearrangement joins TRBV18 to TRBJ1-3, with D possibly being TRBD1 (6 bases). CDR3 size: 18 residues. V gave up 2 bases and J gave up 1 base, with 18 bases separating them. Germline CDR1 reads KGHSH; CDR2 reads LQKENI. The CDR3 DNA reads TGTGCCAGCTCACCATTGAAGCTAAAGGGGGGATCTGGAAACACCATATATTTT. Amino acid sequence: CASSPLKLKGGSGNTIYF.

The J gene is TRBJ2-7, the V gene TRBV2; TRBD2 might be the D (6 bases). The germline V gene has CDR1 SNHLY and CDR2 FYNNEI. Trimming took off 6 bases at V and 7 bases at J, with 19 bases between the two ends. CDR3 length equals 14 residues. The CDR3 loop is CASSGPSGVGEQYF. CDR3 coding DNA: TGTGCCAGCAGCGGACCGTCGGGGGTGGGTGAGCAGTACTTC.

The table lists this clone with a few counts. The V gene is TRBV7-9, the J gene TRBJ1-4, with D maybe TRBD1 (5 bases). CDR1 is SEHNR, CDR2 FQNEAQ, per germline (reference sequence). This CDR3 is built from 16 residues. V lost 1 base, J lost 8 bases, and 17 bases lay in between. Here the CDR3 DNA reads TGTGCCAGCAGCTTAGTTCACCCCAGGGTGGTGGAAAAACTGTTTTTT. Its protein is CASSLVHPRVVEKLFF.

The chain is built from TRBV5-1 and TRBJ2-7; possibly TRBD2 for D (6 bases). The CDR3 has 14 residues. CDR1 and CDR2 (germline): SGHRS, YFSETQ. Trimming stripped 3 bases from V and 0 bases from J, with 10 bases between. The CDR3 reads CASSWAGRSYEQYF. The CDR3 coding sequence is TGCGCCAGCAGCTGGGCGGGGCGCTCCTACGAGCAGTACTTC.

This clone has just one count. The sample has other DNA sequences that encode this CDR3 too. The chain recombines TRBV10-3 with TRBJ1-2, with D perhaps TRBD1 (6 bases). The V gene lost 2 bases and the J gene lost 2 bases, with 9 bases spanning the gap. The CDR3 is 14 residues long. CDR1 is ENHRY and CDR2 is SYGVKD in the germline V gene. This CDR3 reads CAISEGQGNYGYTF. CDR3 bases: TGTGCCATCAGTGAGGGGCAGGGGAACTATGGCTACACCTTC.

This clone was seen a few times. The rearrangement links TRBV7-2 to TRBJ1-5; TRBD1 aligns across 8 bases. V shed 2 bases, J shed 7 bases, and the junction held 4 bases outside the gene matches. Germline V CDR1 and CDR2: SGHTA, FQGNSA. There are 14 residues in the CDR3. Here the CDR3 reads CASSLKTGDQPQHF. The CDR3 region has the DNA TGTGCCAGCAGCTTAAAGACAGGGGACCAGCCCCAGCATTTT.

The rearrangement uses TRBV29-1 and TRBJ1-5, with 10 bases fitting TRBD1. The V gene end was trimmed by 4 bases and the J gene end by 6 bases; junction bases not matched to a gene: 3. This CDR3 is 13 amino acids long. Germline V gene sequence: CDR1 SQVTM, CDR2 ANQGSEA. This CDR3 is CSVGQGARQPQHF. CDR3 nucleotides: TGCAGCGTTGGACAGGGGGCGCGTCAGCCCCAGCATTTT.

The gene calls are TRBV6-1 and TRBJ1-2, with 10 bases aligning to TRBD1. The length of the CDR3 is 15 residues. The germline V gene has CDR1 MNHNS and CDR2 SASEGT. Unmatched junction bases numbered 6, after V lost 6 bases and J lost 2 bases. CDR3 DNA sequence: TGTGCCAGCAGAGCGCGGGACAGGGGAAACTATGGCTACACCTTC. Encoded protein: CASRARDRGNYGYTF.

V usage is TRBV30 and J usage is TRBJ1-4, with D perhaps TRBD1 (5 bases). Trimming pared 2 bases from V and 2 bases from J, leaving 9 bases between. This CDR3 has 14 residues. CDR1 is GTSNPN and CDR2 is SVGIG in the germline V gene (reference sequence). The chain's CDR3 is CAWSSTETNEKLFF. CDR3 bases: TGTGCCTGGAGTTCGACAGAGACTAATGAAAAACTGTTTTTT.

V is TRBV4-1 and J is TRBJ2-7; D call uncertain. The CDR3 contains 16 residues. The germline gives CDR1 MGHRA, CDR2 YSYEKL. Between the trimmed V and J ends, which lost 2 bases and 2 bases, there was a span of 16 bases. The CDR3 sequence: CASSQQKELHTYEQYF. The CDR3 nucleotides read TGCGCCAGCAGCCAACAAAAAGAGCTGCACACCTACGAGCAGTACTTC.

The sample holds a few counts of this clone. This sequence joins TRBV18 and TRBJ2-2; perhaps D is TRBD1 or TRBD2 (6 bases each). Germline loops: CDR1 KGHSH, CDR2 LQKENI. This CDR3 has 16 amino acids. Trimming took 0 bases from V and 1 from J, leaving 9 bases between them. CDR3 sequence reads: CASSPPGGVNTGELFF. DNA for the CDR3: TGTGCCAGCTCACCACCGGGGGGCGTGAACACCGGGGAGCTGTTTTTT.

Concerning this clone itself: This may arise from a read error, as a much more abundant clone is one base away. The chain has TRBV30 and TRBJ1-3; tentatively, D is TRBD1 (6 bases). The CDR3 covers 14 residues. V dropped 3 bases and J dropped 2 bases, with 11 bases sitting between them. Looked up from germline, CDR1 is GTSNPN and CDR2 is SVGIG (reference sequence). The CDR3: CAWSSGGPGNTIYF. The DNA of the CDR3 is TGTGCCTGGAGCTCGGGGGGGCCTGGAAACACCATATATTTT.